The T cell receptor beta chain described here comes from a study of shared clonotypes between healthy human individuals. About the study: Aged 18 to 49, the donors were a couple of women and a few men. Overall study results and limits: Around 5% of naive CD4 clonotypes were shared across a few donors.

Details on this clone: The target antigen is unknown.

Trimming removed 1 base at V and 5 bases at J, with 12 bases between. Germline lookup yields CDR1 LNHDA and CDR2 SQIVND (reference sequence). This CDR3 has 15 residues. Libraries were prepared by immunoSEQ multiplex PCR; TCRdb keeps only in-frame clonotypes and omits some of them. The sample carries around 1.4 million clones, approximately 98.5% recorded once. This clonotype was obtained from a man aged 25 to 40 in good health. Sequences were obtained from naive CD4+ T cells sorted from blood. Subset given: CD45RA+ positively selected. This chain joins TRBV19 and TRBJ1-5; TRBD1 might be the D (5 bases). The CDR3 region is CASSIAPGPDQPQHF. DNA of the CDR3: TGTGCCAGTAGTATAGCCCCAGGGCCCGATCAGCCCCAGCATTTT.